This paragraph reports one T cell receptor (beta chain). The CDR3 length is 16 residues. Germline CDR1 and CDR2: SGHVS and FQNEAQ. J lost 4 bases, V lost 4 bases, and 8 bases had no gene match. The data were taken from a study of blood T cell repertoires in COVID-19. Assay: immunoSEQ multiplex PCR; the TCRdb copy retains only in-frame clones and omits some. This table has 250,000 to 300,000 clones, about three quarters appearing once. The gene calls are TRBV7-8 and TRBJ1-3, with 9 bases that match TRBD1. This receptor was identified in a woman aged 80 or over with acute or convalescent COVID-19. The sequenced sample was peripheral blood. The CDR3 spells CASSSTGTGTGNTIYF. CDR3 coding DNA: TGTGCCAGCAGCTCGACCGGGACAGGGACAGGAAACACCATATATTTT. The full variable domain, completed using reference TRBV7-8 and TRBJ1-3, is GAGVSQSPRYKVAKRGQDVALRCDPISGHVSLFWYQQALGQGPEFLTYFQNEAQLDKSGLPSDRFFAERPEGSVSTLKIQRTQQEDSAVYLCASSSTGTGTGNTIYFGEGSWLTVV.